These 29 T cell receptor beta chains share one sample of origin, sequenced in a study of prognosis after radiotherapy for stage I lung cancer. Two-round multiplex PCR amplified TCR beta CDR3 from genomic DNA. With primers specific to each TRBV and TRBJ gene, the first-round PCR was performed. TCRdb re-analysed the multiplex PCR reads in MiXCR, keeping a single row per CDR3 protein. This sample yields 50,000 to 75,000 distinct CDR3 sequences, of which about a quarter are seen a single time; 7.5% belongs to the top ten. The specimen comprised PBMCs, sampled before or after stereotactic body radiation therapy (not recorded which). These receptors were collected from a donor of 50 years or more with non-small cell lung cancer.

This clonotype has ten or more counts. CDR3 residues: CASQGDSTNYGYTF. Written as DNA, the CDR3 is TGTGCCAGCCAGGGGGACAGTACTAACTATGGCTACACCTTC. The V and J genes are TRBV6-1 and TRBJ1-2, with TRBD1 matching over 7 bases. The germline V gene encodes CDR1 MNHNS and CDR2 SASEGT. The V and J ends lost 8 bases and 0 bases, in that order; junction bases with no gene match: 6. This CDR3 is built from 14 residues.

This clonotype was recorded at least ten times. CDR3 coding DNA: TGCGCCAGCAGCCAAGTTATCAGGGGTGGCTACACCTTC. Its protein product is CASSQVIRGGYTF. The chain links TRBV4-3 to TRBJ1-2, with D perhaps TRBD1 (6 bases). Trimming left V 1 base short and J 7 bases short, with 10 bases between. Germline-derived CDR1 and CDR2 are LGHNA and YSLEER. The CDR3 runs 13 residues.

This clonotype was recorded at least ten times. The J gene is TRBJ2-2, the V gene TRBV10-3; D is perhaps TRBD2 (7 bases). Germline V gene data show CDR1 as ENHRY and CDR2 as SYGVKD. The CDR3 covers 15 residues. Trimming left V 4 bases short and J 6 bases short, with 15 bases between. DNA of the CDR3: TGTGCCATCAGTGCGGGAACAGGGAGGGCCGGGGAGCTGTTTTTT. Translated, it gives CAISAGTGRAGELFF.

About this clonotype: A far larger clone differs by one base, so this is likely a read error. The gene calls are TRBV6-1 and TRBJ2-1; D might be TRBD2 (6 bases). The CDR3 runs to 13 residues. Germline CDR1 is MNHNS and CDR2 is SASEGT. V lost 10 bases to trimming and J lost 6 bases, with 16 bases between them. The DNA for the CDR3 is TGTGCCATTACGGGGGATAGATTCAATGAGCAGTTCTTC. It translates to CAITGDRFNEQFF.

At least ten counts were recorded for this clonotype. The chain recombines TRBV20-1 with TRBJ2-5; 8 bases fit TRBD1. After removal of 1 base from V and 4 bases from J, the junction contained 2 bases not matched to a gene. CDR1 and CDR2 (germline): DFQATT, SNEGSKA (reference sequence). The CDR3 has 13 amino acids. The CDR3 DNA reads TGCAGTGCTAGAGCCCAGGGGGCAGAGACCCAGTACTTC. As protein: CSARAQGAETQYF.

This clonotype is categorized as medium-sized. V usage is TRBV5-1 and J usage is TRBJ2-2; D may correspond to TRBD1 or TRBD2 (5 bases each). V lost 3 bases, J lost 4 bases, and 13 bases lay in between. Per germline, CDR1 SGHRS and CDR2 YFSETQ. The CDR3 extends over 15 amino acids. CDR3 loop: CASSSGASGTGELFF. The CDR3, as DNA: TGCGCCAGCAGCTCCGGGGCCTCAGGCACCGGGGAGCTGTTTTTT.

Concerning this clonotype itself: The junction does not match germline at one end; this may be a read error. The CDR3 DNA follows: TGTGCCAGCACTTTACAGGTTACGTTCTCCTACGAGCAGTACTTT. Protein: CASTLQVTFSYEQYF. The chain has TRBV6-1 and TRBJ2-7; tentatively, D is TRBD1 (5 bases). The CDR3 is 15 amino acids. The germline gives CDR1 MNHNS, CDR2 SASEGT.

This clonotype was counted many times. J is TRBJ1-5 and V is TRBV6-1, with no clear D. The germline CDR1 and CDR2 sequences are MNHNS and SASEGT. The V and J ends lost 8 bases and 0 bases respectively, with 20 bases between them. CDR3 length equals 17 residues. The CDR3 loop is CASATGNLLYSNQPQHF. For the CDR3, the DNA is TGTGCCAGCGCCACCGGCAATCTCCTCTATAGCAATCAGCCCCAGCATTTT.

The table lists this clonotype with many counts. The chain has TRBV20-1 and TRBJ1-6; possibly TRBD1 for D (6 bases). This CDR3 has 12 amino acids. Trimming shortened V by 4 bases and J by 6 bases, and 7 bases separated the two germline ends. Per germline, CDR1 DFQATT and CDR2 SNEGSKA (reference sequence). The DNA of the CDR3 is TGCAGTGCTACACAGGGTAATTCACCCCTCCACTTT. Translated, it gives CSATQGNSPLHF.

V usage is TRBV6-1 and J usage is TRBJ1-6; D call uncertain. V dropped 9 bases and J dropped 8 bases, with 14 bases sitting between them. Germline assignment: CDR1 MNHNS and CDR2 SASEGT. The CDR3 totals 13 residues. The CDR3 nucleotides read TGTGCCAGAGGAGAGGTGCAAGATTCACCCCTCCACTTT. It is translated as CARGEVQDSPLHF.

This clonotype was detected ten times or more. The chain links TRBV7-3 to TRBJ2-1, with D hard to call. The CDR3 is made up of 16 amino acids. The germline gives CDR1 SGHTA, CDR2 FQGTGA. Trimming shortened V by 4 bases and J by 4 bases, and 17 bases separated the two germline ends. The CDR3 DNA follows: TGTGCCAGCAGCTCTCGGCATGGCAGCTCTTACAATGAGCAGTTCTTC. Its protein is CASSSRHGSSYNEQFF.

This clonotype was recorded many times. V and J are TRBV12-3 or TRBV12-4 and TRBJ2-5; possible D gene TRBD2, 5 bases. The ends were cut back, 2 bases at V and 2 bases at J, with 15 bases in the middle. There are 16 residues in the CDR3. The CDR3 protein is CASSLYEGSLQETQYF. The CDR3 DNA sequence: TGTGCCAGCAGTTTATACGAGGGATCCCTACAAGAGACCCAGTACTTC.

This clonotype was found many times. The rearrangement uses TRBV3-1 and TRBJ2-3, with D possibly matching TRBD2 (5 bases). The CDR3 sequence is 16 residues long. CDR1 and CDR2 (germline): LGHDT, YNNKEL (reference sequence). V lost 1 base, J lost 6 bases, and 17 bases lay in between. CDR3 coding DNA: TGTGCCAGCAGCCAAGGGAATAGCCTTACGGGGGATACGCAGTATTTT. Protein: CASSQGNSLTGDTQYF.

The V call is TRBV7-6, the J call TRBJ1-1; D call uncertain. V was clipped by 5 bases and J by 3 bases, with 13 bases between them. The germline V gene has CDR1 SGHVS and CDR2 FNYEAQ. There are 14 residues in the CDR3. This CDR3 is CASSRTPSDTEAFF. CDR3 bases: TGTGCCAGCAGCAGGACTCCTTCGGACACTGAAGCTTTCTTT. Based on the CDR3 plus reference TRBV7-6 and TRBJ1-1, the full variable domain is GAGVSQSPRYKVTKRGQDVALRCDPISGHVSLYWYRQALGQGPEFLTYFNYEAQQDKSGLPNDRFSAERPEGSISTLTIQRTEQRDSAMYRCASSRTPSDTEAFFGQGTRLTVV.

This clonotype came up many times. Mismatch with germline at one junction end may stem from a read error. The chain uses TRBV19 and TRBJ1-5, with D unclear. Germline CDR1 and CDR2: LNHDA and SQIVND (reference sequence). This CDR3 is built from 13 residues. CDR3 bases: TGTGCCAGTAGTATAACAGCTAATCAGTCCCAGCATTTT. It is translated as CASSITANQSQHF.

Concerning this clonotype itself: This likely reflects a read error, since a far larger clone is one base away. This chain links TRBV6-6 with TRBJ2-3; 9 bases align to TRBD2. The CDR3 contains 16 residues. Germline CDR1 is MNHNY and CDR2 is SVGAGI (reference sequence). Trimming at V came to 5 bases and at J to 5 bases, leaving 11 bases not matched to a gene. CDR3 bases: TGTGCCAGCAGTGGGACTAGCTGGGGGTTGGGAGATACGCAGTATTTT. It is translated as CASSGTSWGLGDTQYF.

As regards this clonotype: A read error likely explains this, since a far larger clone differs by one base. The V gene is TRBV7-9, the J gene TRBJ1-2; 8 bases fit TRBD1. Trimming took 3 bases from V and 4 from J; bases not matched to a gene: 7. The CDR3 is 15 residues long. Germline CDR1 reads SEHNR; CDR2 reads FQNEAQ (reference sequence). This CDR3 is CASSFRGRGPYGYTF. CDR3 coding DNA: TGTGCCAGCAGCTTCCGGGGCAGGGGGCCCTATGGCTACACCTTC.

Worth noting for this clonotype: A read error is the likely source, as a far larger clone sits one nucleotide away. The J gene is TRBJ2-7, the V gene TRBV27; D might be TRBD2 (7 bases). Germline CDR1 is MNHEY and CDR2 is SMNVEV (reference sequence). V was shortened by 5 bases and J by 3 bases, with 17 bases between the two germline ends. The length of the CDR3 is 15 residues. CDR3 in amino acids: CASSEAVGGLYEQYF. CDR3 sequence (DNA): TGTGCCAGCAGTGAAGCGGTCGGGGGGCTCTACGAGCAGTACTTC.

The chain is built from TRBV6-1 and TRBJ1-2; the match to TRBD1 covers 7 bases. The CDR3 runs 16 residues. The ends lost 7 bases at V and 2 bases at J; junction bases unmatched: 13. In germline, CDR1 is MNHNS, CDR2 SASEGT. The CDR3 sequence is CASTKIYPQGNYGYTF. CDR3 DNA sequence: TGTGCCAGCACCAAAATCTACCCACAGGGGAACTATGGCTACACCTTC.

Remarks on this clonotype: Compared with germline, one end of the junction differs, possibly owing to a read error. The rearrangement links TRBV15 to TRBJ2-2; no firm D call. The germline V gene has CDR1 LNHNV and CDR2 YYDKDF (reference sequence). This CDR3 comprises 14 residues. DNA for the CDR3: TGTGCCACCATCAGAGGCCTCGGCACCTGGGAGCTGTTTTTT. Amino acid sequence: CATIRGLGTWELFF.

Turning to this clonotype: At one boundary the junction diverges from the germline segment, which might be a read error. The V gene is TRBV6-1, the J gene TRBJ1-2, with D maybe TRBD1 (6 bases). Germline assignment: CDR1 MNHNS and CDR2 SASEGT. The CDR3 runs to 13 residues. DNA of the CDR3: TGTGCCAGCAGGTTAACAGGGAACTATGGATACACCTTC. Translated, it gives CASRLTGNYGYTF.

This clonotype was counted many times. The V call is TRBV18, the J call TRBJ2-2; D might be TRBD2 (6 bases). V lost 1 base and J lost 6, with 6 bases in between. This CDR3 has 13 residues. CDR1 is KGHSH, CDR2 LQKENI, per germline. The CDR3 spells CASSPREAGELFF. In DNA form, the CDR3 reads TGTGCCAGCTCACCACGGGAGGCCGGGGAGCTGTTTTTT.

This clonotype was seen at least ten times. The rearrangement uses TRBV5-1 and TRBJ1-2, with no clear D. The V end lost 3 bases, the J end lost 4 bases, and 10 bases lay between the germline ends. Germline-derived CDR1 and CDR2 are SGHRS and YFSETQ. The CDR3 spans 13 residues. The chain's CDR3 is CASSSDGGYGYTF. The DNA of the CDR3 is TGCGCCAGCAGCTCTGACGGAGGCTATGGCTACACCTTC.

This clonotype has a count of ten or more. The chain employs TRBV19 and TRBJ1-6; TRBD1 aligns across 7 bases. The V gene's germline CDR1 is LNHDA and CDR2 SQIVND (reference sequence). CDR3 length equals 13 residues. V lost 5 bases, J lost 6 bases, and 1 base stayed unmatched. The DNA of the CDR3 is TGTGCCAGTAGTGGGACAGCTAATTCACCCCTCCACTTT. It is translated as CASSGTANSPLHF.

This clonotype has at least ten counts. The rearrangement uses TRBV28 and TRBJ1-1; weak D call: TRBD1 (6 bases). The length of the CDR3 is 14 residues. V was shortened by 5 bases and J by 2 bases, with 12 bases between the two germline ends. The V gene's germline CDR1 is MDHEN and CDR2 SYDVKM. The CDR3 loop reads CASSPWTVNTEAFF. The CDR3 DNA follows: TGTGCCAGCAGTCCTTGGACAGTCAACACTGAAGCTTTCTTT.

For this clonotype: This likely came from a read error, as a far larger clone is one base away. V is TRBV6-9 and J is TRBJ2-7; D is unresolved. V was trimmed by 3 bases and J by 3 bases, leaving 15 bases between them. Germline CDR1 is MNHGY and CDR2 is SVAAGI. The CDR3 is 15 amino acids. CDR3 DNA sequence: TGTGCCAGCAGTTACTCTGTCGGTTCCGACTACGAGCAGTACTTC. Translated, it gives CASSYSVGSDYEQYF.

About this clonotype itself: A much larger clone lies a single base off, so this may be a read error. The rearrangement joins TRBV3-1 to TRBJ1-4; a weak D match, TRBD1 (5 bases). V was shortened by 6 bases and J by 10 bases, with 12 bases between the two germline ends. Germline V gives CDR1 LGHDT, CDR2 YNNKEL (reference sequence). The CDR3 has 12 residues. The CDR3 coding sequence is TGTGCCAGCAGGGGGCCGGATGTAAAACTGTTTTTT. This sequence encodes CASRGPDVKLFF.

Ten or more counts support this clonotype. CDR3 sequence: CASSPSIATEAFF. CDR3 sequence (DNA): TGTGCCAGCAGCCCCTCGATTGCCACTGAAGCTTTCTTT. The chain recombines TRBV7-2 with TRBJ1-1; D unresolved. V was cut by 5 bases and J by 4 bases, with 11 bases left in between. The CDR3 runs to 13 residues. In germline, CDR1 is SGHTA, CDR2 FQGNSA.

This chain uses TRBV20-1 with TRBJ1-6; tentative D call: TRBD1 (5 bases). CDR3 size: 14 residues. In germline, CDR1 is DFQATT, CDR2 SNEGSKA (reference sequence). Trimming took 7 bases from V and 16 from J, leaving 26 bases between them. The chain's CDR3 is CSGVPGGEGSQLHF. The CDR3 nucleotides read TGCAGTGGCGTTCCCGGGGGGGAGGGGTCACAACTCCACTTT.